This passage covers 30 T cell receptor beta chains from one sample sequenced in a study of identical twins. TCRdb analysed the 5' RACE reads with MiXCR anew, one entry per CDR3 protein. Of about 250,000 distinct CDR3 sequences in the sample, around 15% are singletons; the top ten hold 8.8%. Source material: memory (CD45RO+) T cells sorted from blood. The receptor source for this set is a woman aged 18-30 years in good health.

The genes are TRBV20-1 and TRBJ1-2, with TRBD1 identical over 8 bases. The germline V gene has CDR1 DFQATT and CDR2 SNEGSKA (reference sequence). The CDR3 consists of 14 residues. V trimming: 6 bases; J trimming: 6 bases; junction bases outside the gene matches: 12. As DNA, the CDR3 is TGCAGTGCCATTAGTGCCCGGACAGGGAATGGCTACACCTTC. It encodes CSAISARTGNGYTF.

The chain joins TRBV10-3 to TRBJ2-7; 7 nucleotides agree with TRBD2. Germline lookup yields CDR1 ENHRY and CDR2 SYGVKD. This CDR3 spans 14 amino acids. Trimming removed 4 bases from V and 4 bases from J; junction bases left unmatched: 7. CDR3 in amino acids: CAISGNSGLYEQYF. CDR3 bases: TGTGCCATCAGTGGAAATAGCGGGCTTTACGAGCAGTACTTC.

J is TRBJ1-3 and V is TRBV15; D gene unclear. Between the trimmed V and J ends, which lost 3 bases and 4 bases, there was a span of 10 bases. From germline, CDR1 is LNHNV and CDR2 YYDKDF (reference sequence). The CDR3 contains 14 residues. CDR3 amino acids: CATSRGEKGNTIYF. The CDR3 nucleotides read TGTGCCACCAGCAGGGGCGAGAAGGGAAACACCATATATTTT.

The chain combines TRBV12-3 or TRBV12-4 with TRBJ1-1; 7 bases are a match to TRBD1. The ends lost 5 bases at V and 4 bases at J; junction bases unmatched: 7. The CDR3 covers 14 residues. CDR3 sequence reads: CASSTSGGVTEAFF. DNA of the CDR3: TGTGCCAGCAGTACCTCAGGGGGAGTCACTGAAGCTTTCTTT.

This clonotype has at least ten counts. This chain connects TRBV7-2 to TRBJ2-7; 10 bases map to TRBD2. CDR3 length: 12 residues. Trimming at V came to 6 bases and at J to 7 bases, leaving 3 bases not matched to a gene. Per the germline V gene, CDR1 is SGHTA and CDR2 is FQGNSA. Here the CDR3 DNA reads TGTGCCAGCAGTGTAGCGGGGGGTGAGCAGTACTTC. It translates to CASSVAGGEQYF. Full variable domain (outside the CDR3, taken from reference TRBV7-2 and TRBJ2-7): GAGVSQSPSNKVTEKGKDVELRCDPISGHTALYWYRQSLGQGLEFLIYFQGNSAPDKSGLPSDRFSAERTGGSVSTLTIQRTQQEDSAVYLCASSVAGGEQYFGPGTRLTVT.

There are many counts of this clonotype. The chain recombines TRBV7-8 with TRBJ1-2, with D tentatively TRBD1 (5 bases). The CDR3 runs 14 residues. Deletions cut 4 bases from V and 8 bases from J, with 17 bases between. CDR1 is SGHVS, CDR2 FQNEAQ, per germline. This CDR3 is CASSSNWGADGYTF. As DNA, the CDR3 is TGTGCCAGCAGCTCGAATTGGGGCGCGGACGGCTACACCTTC.

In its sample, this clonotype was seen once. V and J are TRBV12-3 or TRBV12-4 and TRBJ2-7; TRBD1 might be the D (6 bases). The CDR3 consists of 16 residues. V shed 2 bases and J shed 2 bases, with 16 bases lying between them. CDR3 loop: CASSLSSRGTPYEQYF. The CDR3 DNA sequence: TGTGCCAGCAGTTTATCCTCTAGGGGGACACCCTACGAGCAGTACTTC.

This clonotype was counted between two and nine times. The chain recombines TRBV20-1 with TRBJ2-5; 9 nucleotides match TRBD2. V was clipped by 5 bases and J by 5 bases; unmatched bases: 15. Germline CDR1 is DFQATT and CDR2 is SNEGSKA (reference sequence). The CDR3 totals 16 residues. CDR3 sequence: CSAGSRLKRGAETQYF. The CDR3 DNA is TGCAGTGCTGGTTCCCGATTGAAGCGGGGGGCTGAGACCCAGTACTTC.

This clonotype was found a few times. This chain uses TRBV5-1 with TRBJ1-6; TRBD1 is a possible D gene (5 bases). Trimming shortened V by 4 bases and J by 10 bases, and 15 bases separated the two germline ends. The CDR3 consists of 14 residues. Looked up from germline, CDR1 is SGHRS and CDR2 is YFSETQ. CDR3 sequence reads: CASSGSEGTSPLHF. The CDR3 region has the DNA TGCGCCAGCAGCGGCAGTGAGGGGACGTCACCCCTCCACTTT.

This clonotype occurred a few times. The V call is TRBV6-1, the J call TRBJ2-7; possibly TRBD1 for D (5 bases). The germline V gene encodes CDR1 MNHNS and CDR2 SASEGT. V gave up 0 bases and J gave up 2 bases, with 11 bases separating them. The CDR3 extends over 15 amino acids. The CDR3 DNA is TGTGCCAGCAGTGAAGCTGGCAGGGCTACCTACGAGCAGTACTTC. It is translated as CASSEAGRATYEQYF.

CDR3: CASSLSFTGKRGRETQYF. The DNA of the CDR3 is TGTGCCAGCAGCTTATCGTTCACAGGGAAGAGAGGAAGAGAGACCCAGTACTTC. This rearrangement joins TRBV7-2 to TRBJ2-5; D perhaps matches TRBD1 (6 bases). This CDR3 spans 18 amino acids. Germline loops: CDR1 SGHTA, CDR2 FQGNSA. Trimming pared 2 bases from V and 4 bases from J, leaving 23 bases between.

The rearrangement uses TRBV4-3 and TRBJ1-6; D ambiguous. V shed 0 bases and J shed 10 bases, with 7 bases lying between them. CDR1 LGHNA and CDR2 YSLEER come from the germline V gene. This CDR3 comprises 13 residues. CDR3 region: CASSQERVSPLHF. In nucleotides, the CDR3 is TGCGCCAGCAGCCAAGAGAGGGTGTCACCCCTCCACTTT.

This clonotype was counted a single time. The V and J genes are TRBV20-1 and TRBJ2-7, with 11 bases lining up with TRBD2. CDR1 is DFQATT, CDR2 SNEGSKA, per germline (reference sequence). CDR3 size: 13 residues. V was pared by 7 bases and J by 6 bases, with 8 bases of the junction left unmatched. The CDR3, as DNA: TGCAGTGGGATAGCGGGGGGGCAACGCGAGCAGTACTTC. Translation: CSGIAGGQREQYF.

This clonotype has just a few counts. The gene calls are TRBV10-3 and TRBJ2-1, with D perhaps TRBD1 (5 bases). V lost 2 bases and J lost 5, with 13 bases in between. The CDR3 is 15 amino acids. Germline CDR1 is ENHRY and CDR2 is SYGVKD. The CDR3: CAISEGARADNEQFF. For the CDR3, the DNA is TGTGCCATCAGTGAGGGGGCTAGGGCGGACAATGAGCAGTTCTTC.

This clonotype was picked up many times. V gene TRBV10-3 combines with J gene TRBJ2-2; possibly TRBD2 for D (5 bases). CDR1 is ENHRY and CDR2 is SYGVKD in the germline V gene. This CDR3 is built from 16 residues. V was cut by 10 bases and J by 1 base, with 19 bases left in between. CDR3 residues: CASTFSERENTGELFF. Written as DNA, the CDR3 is TGTGCCAGCACTTTTTCGGAGAGGGAGAACACCGGGGAGCTGTTTTTT.

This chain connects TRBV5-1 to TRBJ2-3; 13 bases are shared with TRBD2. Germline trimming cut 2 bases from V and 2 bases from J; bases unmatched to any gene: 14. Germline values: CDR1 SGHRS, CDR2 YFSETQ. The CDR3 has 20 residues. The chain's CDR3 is CASSFPTSGGATTNTDTQYF. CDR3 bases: TGCGCCAGCAGCTTCCCCACTAGCGGGGGGGCTACGACTAACACAGATACGCAGTATTTT.

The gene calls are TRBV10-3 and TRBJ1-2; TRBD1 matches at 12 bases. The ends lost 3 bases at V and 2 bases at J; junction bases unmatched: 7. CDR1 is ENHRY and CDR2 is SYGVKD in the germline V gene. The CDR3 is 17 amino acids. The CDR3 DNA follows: TGTGCCATCAGTGATCTGGGACAGGGGGCCCGAAACTATGGCTACACCTTC. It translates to CAISDLGQGARNYGYTF.

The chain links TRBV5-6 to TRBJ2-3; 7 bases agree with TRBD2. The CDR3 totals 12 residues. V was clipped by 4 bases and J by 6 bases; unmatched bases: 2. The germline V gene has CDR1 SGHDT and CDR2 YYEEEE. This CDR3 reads CASSRDYDTQYF. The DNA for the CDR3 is TGTGCCAGCAGCCGGGACTATGATACGCAGTATTTT.

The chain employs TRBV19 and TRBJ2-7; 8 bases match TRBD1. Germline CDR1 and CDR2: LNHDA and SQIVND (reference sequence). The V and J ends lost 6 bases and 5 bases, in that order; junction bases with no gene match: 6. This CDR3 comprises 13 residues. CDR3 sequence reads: CASRGTGRDEQYF. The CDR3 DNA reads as TGTGCCAGTAGAGGGACAGGACGGGACGAGCAGTACTTC.

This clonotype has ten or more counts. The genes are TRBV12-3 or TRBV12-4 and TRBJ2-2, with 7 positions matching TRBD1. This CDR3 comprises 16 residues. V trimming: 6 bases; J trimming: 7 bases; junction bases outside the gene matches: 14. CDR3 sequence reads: CASRTDDRDGSGELFF. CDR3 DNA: TGTGCCAGCAGAACAGACGACAGGGATGGTAGCGGGGAGCTGTTTTTT.

The CDR3 nucleotides read TGTGCCAGCAGTCCGTGGGGGGGTGAAGCTTTCTTT. It encodes CASSPWGGEAFF. This sequence joins TRBV12-3 or TRBV12-4 and TRBJ1-1, with D possibly TRBD1 on 5 matching bases. CDR3 length: 12 amino acids. Deletions cut 5 bases from V and 7 bases from J, with 11 bases between.

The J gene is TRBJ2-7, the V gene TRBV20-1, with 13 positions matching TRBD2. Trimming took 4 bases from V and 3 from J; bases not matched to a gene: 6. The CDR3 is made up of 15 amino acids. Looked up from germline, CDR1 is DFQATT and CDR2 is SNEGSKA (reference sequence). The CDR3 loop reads CSANGLAGALYEQYF. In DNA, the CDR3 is TGCAGTGCTAACGGACTAGCGGGGGCCCTCTACGAGCAGTACTTC.

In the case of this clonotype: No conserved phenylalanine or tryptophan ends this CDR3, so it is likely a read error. The CDR3 spells CSARGASGGRADTQYS. The CDR3 DNA follows: TGCAGTGCTAGAGGGGCTAGCGGGGGGCGGGCAGATACGCAGTATTCT. This rearrangement joins TRBV20-1 to TRBJ2-3; TRBD2 agrees at 11 bases. V was pared by 1 base and J by 4 bases, with 7 bases of the junction left unmatched. The CDR3 length is 16 residues. CDR1 is DFQATT, CDR2 SNEGSKA, per germline (reference sequence).

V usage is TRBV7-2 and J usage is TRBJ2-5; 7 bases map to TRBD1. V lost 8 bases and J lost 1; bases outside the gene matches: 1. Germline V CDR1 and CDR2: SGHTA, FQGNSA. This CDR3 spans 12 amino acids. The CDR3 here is CASGQVQETQYF. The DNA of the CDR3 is TGTGCCAGCGGACAGGTCCAAGAGACCCAGTACTTC.

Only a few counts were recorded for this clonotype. The CDR3 coding sequence is TGCAGTGCTAGTGCCTCGACTAGCGGGGGAGGAGAGCAGTTCTTC. Amino acids: CSASASTSGGGEQFF. This sequence joins TRBV20-1 and TRBJ2-1, with TRBD2 matching 12 bases. Germline lookup yields CDR1 DFQATT and CDR2 SNEGSKA (reference sequence). This CDR3 spans 15 amino acids. V trimming: 3 bases; J trimming: 10 bases; junction bases outside the gene matches: 10.

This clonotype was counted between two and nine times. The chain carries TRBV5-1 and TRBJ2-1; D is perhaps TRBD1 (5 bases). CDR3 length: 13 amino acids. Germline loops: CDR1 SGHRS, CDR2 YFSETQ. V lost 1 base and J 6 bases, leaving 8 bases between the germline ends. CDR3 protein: CASSLFQGNEQFF. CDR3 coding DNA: TGCGCCAGCAGCTTGTTTCAGGGCAATGAGCAGTTCTTC.

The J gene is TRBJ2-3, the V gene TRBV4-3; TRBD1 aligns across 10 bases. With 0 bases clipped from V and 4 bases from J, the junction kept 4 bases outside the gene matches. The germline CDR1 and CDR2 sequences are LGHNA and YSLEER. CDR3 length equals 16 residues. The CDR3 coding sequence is TGCGCCAGCAGCCAAGAAGCGACAGGGGGCGCAGATACGCAGTATTTT. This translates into CASSQEATGGADTQYF.

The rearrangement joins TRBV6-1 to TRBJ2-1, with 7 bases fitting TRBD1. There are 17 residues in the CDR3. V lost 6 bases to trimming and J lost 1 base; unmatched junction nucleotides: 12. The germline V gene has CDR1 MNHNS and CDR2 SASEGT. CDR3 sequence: CASRGLSPTGSYNEQFF. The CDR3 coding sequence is TGTGCCAGCAGAGGGCTTTCCCCGACAGGGTCCTACAATGAGCAGTTCTTC.

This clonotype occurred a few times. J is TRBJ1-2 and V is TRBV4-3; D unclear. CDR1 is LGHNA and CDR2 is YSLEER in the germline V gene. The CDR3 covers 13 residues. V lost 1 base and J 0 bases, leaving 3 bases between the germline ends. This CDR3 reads CASSQAANYGYTF. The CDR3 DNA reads TGCGCCAGCAGCCAAGCTGCTAACTATGGCTACACCTTC.

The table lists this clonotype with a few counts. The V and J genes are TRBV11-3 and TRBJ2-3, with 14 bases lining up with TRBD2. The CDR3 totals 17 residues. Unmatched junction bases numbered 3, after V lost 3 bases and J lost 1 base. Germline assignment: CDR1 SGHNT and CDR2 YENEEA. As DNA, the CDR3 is TGTGCCAGCAGCTTCGGACTAGCGGGGGGCCGCACAGATACGCAGTATTTT. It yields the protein CASSFGLAGGRTDTQYF.